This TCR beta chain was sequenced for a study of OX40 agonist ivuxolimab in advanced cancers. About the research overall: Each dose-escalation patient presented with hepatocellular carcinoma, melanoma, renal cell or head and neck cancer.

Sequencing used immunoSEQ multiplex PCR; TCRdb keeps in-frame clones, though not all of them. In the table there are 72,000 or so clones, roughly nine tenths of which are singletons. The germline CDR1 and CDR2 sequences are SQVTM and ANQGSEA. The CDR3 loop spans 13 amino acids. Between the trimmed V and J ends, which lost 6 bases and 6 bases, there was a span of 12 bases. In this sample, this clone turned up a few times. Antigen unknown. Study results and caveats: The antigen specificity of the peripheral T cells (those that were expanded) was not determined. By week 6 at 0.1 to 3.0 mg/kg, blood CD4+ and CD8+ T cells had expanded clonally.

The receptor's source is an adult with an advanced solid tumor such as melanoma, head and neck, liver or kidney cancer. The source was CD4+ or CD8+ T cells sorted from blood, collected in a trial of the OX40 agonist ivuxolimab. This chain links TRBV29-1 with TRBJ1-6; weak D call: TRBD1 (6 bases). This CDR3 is CSVTTGFNSPLHF. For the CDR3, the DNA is TGCAGCGTGACCACAGGGTTTAATTCACCCCTCCACTTT.